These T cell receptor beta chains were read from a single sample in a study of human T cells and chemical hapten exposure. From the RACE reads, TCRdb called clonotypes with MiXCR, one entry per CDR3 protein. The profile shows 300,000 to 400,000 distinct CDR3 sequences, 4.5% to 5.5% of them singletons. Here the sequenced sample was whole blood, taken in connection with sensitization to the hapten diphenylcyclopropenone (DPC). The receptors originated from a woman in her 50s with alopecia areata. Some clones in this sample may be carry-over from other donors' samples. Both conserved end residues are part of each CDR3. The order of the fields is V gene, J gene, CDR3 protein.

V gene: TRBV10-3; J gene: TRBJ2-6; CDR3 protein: CAIMTGGPSLRANVLTF
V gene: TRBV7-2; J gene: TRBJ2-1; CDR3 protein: CASSLAGGGGGSYNEQFF
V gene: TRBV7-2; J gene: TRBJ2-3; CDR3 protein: CASSLVGAITTDTQYF
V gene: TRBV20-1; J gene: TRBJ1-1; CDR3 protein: CSARDRGQGGWAFF
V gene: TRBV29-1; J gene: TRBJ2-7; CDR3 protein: CSAGESRGEQYF
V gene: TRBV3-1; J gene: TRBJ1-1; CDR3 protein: CASSIAYTEAFF
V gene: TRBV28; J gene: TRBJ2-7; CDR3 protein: CASSFYPTMGQGLNEQYF
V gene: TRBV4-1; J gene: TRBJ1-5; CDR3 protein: CASSPLPSGDQPQHF
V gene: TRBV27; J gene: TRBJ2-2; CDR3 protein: CASSLEGRYGELFF
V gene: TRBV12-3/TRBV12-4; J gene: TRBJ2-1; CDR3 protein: CAHGRNEQFF
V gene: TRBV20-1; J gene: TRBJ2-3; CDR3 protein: CSARDRVSTDTQYF
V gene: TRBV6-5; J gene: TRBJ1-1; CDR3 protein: CASSYSGRVRMNTEAFF
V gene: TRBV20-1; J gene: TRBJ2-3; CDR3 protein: CSATDDSPDTQYF
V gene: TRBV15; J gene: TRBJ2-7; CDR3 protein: CATSRDLGSYEQYF
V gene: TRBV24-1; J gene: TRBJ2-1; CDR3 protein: CATNPGLAYNEQFF
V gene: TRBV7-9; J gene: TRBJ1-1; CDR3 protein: CASSPTSQVTEAFF
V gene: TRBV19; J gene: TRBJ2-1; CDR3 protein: CASSISREEGNYNEQFF
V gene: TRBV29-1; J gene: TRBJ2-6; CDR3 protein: CSVEVGTGANVLTF
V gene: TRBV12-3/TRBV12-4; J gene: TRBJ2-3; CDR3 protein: CASSYSGPTDTQYF
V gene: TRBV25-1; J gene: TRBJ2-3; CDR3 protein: CASTREGDTDTQYF
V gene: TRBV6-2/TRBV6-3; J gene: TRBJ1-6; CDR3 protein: CASKLSSYNSPLHF
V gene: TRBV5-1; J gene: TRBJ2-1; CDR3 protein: CASSPSGTSDNEQFF